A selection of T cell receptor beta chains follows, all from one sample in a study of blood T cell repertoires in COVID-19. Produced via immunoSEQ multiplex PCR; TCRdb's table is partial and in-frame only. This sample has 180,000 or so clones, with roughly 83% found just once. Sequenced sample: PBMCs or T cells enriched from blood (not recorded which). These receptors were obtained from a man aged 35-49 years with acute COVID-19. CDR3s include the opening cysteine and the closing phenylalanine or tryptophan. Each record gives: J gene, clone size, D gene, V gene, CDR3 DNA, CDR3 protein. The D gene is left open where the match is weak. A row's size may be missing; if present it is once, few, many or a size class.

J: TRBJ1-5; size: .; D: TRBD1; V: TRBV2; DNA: TGTGCCAGCAGTGGACAGGGATTGTGGGGTAACAATCAGCCCCAGCATTTT; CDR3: CASSGQGLWGNNQPQHF
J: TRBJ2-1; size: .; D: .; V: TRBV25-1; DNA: TGTGCCAGCAGTGAGGGGGCCAAGGATGAGCAGTTCTTC; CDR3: CASSEGAKDEQFF
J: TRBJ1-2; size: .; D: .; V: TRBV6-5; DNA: TGTGCCAGCAGTTACTCCCTTGACAGCCCACTGTATGGCTACACCTTC; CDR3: CASSYSLDSPLYGYTF
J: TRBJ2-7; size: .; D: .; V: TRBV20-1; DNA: TGCAGTGCTAGGCAGGGCAACGAGCAGTACTTC; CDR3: CSARQGNEQYF
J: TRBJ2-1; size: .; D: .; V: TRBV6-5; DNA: TGTGCCAGCAGTTCACTAGGCCCCGACTACAATGAGCAGTTCTTC; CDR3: CASSSLGPDYNEQFF
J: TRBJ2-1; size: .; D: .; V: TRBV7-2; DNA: TGTGCCAGCAGGGGAGTGGGAGTTGAGCAGTTCTTC; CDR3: CASRGVGVEQFF
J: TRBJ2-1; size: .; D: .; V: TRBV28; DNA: TGTGCCAGCGAACGGACGGGGACCTACAATGAGCAGTTCTTC; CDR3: CASERTGTYNEQFF
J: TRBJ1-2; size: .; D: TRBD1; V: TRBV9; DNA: TGTGCCAGCAGCGCCCGGACAGGAGGGGATGGCTACACCTTC; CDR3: CASSARTGGDGYTF
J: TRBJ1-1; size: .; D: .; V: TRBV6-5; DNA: TGTGCCAGCAGTTACCGGAAGGGGGTCCCGAACACTGAAGCTTTCTTT; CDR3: CASSYRKGVPNTEAFF
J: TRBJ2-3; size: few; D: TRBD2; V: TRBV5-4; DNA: TGTGCCAGCAGGGCCCCAGCGGGAGCTAGCACAGATACGCAGTATTTT; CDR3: CASRAPAGASTDTQYF
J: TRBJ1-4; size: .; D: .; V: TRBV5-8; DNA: TGTGCCAGCAGCTTGGGACAGGTTAATGAAAAACTGTTTTTT; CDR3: CASSLGQVNEKLFF
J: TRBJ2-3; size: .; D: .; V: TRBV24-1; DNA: TGTGCCACCAGTGCCTCGCACGGGTATACGCAGTATTTT; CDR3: CATSASHGYTQYF
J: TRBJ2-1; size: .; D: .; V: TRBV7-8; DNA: TGTGCCAGCAGCTACCCCGGGACATTGTCTTTGAGCTCCTACAATGAGCAGTTCTTC; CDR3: CASSYPGTLSLSSYNEQFF
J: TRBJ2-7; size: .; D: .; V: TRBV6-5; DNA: TGTGCCAGCAACCGGAGGGGGGGATACGAGCAGTACTTC; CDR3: CASNRRGGYEQYF
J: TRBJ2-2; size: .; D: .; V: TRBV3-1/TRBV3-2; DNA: TGTGCCAGCAGCCAGGAGGGTGGTACGGGGACCGGGGAGCTGTTTTTT; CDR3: CASSQEGGTGTGELFF
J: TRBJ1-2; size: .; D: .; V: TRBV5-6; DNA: TGTGCCAGCAGTCTCACAGGGACGTTTCTTTATGGCTACACCTTC; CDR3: CASSLTGTFLYGYTF
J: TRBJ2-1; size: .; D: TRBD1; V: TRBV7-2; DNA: TGTGCCAGCAACCGACAGGGGGCAGGGTACAATGAGCAGTTCTTC; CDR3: CASNRQGAGYNEQFF
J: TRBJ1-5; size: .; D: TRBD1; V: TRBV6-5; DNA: TGTGCCACCTATACCGACAGGGTGGGCCAGCCCCAGCATTTT; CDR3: CATYTDRVGQPQHF
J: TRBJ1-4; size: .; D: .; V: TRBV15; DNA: TGTGCCACCGCGACCCGGAGAGGTGAAAAACTGTTTTTT; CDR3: CATATRRGEKLFF
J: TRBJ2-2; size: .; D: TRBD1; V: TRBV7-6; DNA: TGTGCCAGCAGCTTATGGTCGGAGGGACAGGGTTGGAACACCGGGGAGCTGTTTTTT; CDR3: CASSLWSEGQGWNTGELFF
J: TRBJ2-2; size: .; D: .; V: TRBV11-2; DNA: TGTGCCAGCAGCTTAGTCCGGGACGGGGAGCTGTTTTTT; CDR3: CASSLVRDGELFF
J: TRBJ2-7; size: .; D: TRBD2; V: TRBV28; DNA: TGTGCCAGCAGTTTACTAGCGGGGCGGTACGAGCAGTACTTC; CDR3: CASSLLAGRYEQYF
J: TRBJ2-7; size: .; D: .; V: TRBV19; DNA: TGTGCCAGTAGTATAAGTCAGTACCACTACGAGCAGTACTTC; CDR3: CASSISQYHYEQYF
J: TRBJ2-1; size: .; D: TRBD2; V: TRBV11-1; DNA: TGTGCCAGCAGCTTAGTTGCGGGAGCCCTCAATGAGCAGTTCTTC; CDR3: CASSLVAGALNEQFF